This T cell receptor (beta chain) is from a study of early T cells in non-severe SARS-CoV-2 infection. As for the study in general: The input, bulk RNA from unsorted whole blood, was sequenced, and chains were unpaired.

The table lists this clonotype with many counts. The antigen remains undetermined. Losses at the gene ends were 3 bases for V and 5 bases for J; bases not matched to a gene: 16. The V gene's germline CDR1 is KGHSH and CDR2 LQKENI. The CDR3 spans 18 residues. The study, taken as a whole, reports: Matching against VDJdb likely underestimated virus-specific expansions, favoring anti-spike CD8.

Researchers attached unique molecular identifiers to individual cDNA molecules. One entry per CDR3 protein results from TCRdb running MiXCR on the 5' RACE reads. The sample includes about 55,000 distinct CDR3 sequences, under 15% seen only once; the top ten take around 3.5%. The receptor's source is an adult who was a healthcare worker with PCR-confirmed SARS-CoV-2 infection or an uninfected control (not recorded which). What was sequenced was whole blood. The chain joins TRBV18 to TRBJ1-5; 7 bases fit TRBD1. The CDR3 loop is CASSPTGGSRGVDQPQHF. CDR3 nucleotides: TGTGCCAGCTCACCTACCGGTGGGAGCAGGGGGGTCGATCAGCCCCAGCATTTT. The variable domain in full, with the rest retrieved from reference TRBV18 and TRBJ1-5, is NAGVMQNPRHLVRRRGQEARLRCSPMKGHSHVYWYRQLPEEGLKFMVYLQKENIIDESGMPKERFSAEFPKEGPSILRIQQVVRGDSAAYFCASSPTGGSRGVDQPQHFGDGTRLSIL.